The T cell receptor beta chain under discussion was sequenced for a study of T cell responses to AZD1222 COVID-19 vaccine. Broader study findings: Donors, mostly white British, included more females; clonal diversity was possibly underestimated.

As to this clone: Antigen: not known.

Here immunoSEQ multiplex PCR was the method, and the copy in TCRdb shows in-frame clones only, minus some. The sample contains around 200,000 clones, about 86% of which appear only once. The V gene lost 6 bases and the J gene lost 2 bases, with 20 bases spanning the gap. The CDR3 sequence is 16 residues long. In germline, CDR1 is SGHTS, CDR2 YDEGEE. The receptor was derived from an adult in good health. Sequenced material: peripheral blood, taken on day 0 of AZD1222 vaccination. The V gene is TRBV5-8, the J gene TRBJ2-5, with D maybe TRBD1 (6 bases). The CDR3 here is CASTLLVRGAQETQYF. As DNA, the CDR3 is TGTGCCAGCACCCTCCTCGTCAGGGGAGCGCAAGAGACCCAGTACTTC.